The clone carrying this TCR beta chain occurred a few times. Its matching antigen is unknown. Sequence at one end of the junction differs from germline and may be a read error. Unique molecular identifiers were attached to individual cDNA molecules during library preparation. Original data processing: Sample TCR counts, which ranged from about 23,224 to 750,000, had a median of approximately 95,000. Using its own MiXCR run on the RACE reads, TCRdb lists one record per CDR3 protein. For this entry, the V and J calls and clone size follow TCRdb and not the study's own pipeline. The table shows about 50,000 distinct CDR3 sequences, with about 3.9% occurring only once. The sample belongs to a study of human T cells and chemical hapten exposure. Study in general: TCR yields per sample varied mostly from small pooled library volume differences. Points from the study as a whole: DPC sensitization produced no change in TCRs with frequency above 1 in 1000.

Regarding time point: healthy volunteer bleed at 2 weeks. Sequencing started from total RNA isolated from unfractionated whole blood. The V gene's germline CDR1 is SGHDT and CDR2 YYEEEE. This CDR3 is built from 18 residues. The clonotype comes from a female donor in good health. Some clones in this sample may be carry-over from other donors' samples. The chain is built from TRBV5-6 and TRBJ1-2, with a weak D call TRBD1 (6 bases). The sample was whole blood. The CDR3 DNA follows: TGTGCCAGCAGCCTTCGCTATGGGGGCGCGGCGGCGAACTATGGCGACACCTTC. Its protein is CASSLRYGGAAANYGDTF.